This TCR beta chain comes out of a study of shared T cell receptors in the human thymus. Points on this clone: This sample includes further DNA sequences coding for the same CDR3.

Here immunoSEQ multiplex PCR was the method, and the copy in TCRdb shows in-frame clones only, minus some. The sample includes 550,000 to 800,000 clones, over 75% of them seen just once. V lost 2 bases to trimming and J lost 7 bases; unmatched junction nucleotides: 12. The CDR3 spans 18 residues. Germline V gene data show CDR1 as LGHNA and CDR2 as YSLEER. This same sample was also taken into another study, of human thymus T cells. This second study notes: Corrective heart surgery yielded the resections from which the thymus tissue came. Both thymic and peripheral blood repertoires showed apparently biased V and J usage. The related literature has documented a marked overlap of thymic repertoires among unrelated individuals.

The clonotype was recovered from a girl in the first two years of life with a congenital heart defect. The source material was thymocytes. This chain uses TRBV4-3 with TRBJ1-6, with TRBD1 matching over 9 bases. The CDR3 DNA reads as TGCGCCAGCAGCCAAACCACCCCGGGACAGGGAACGAATTCACCCCTCCACTTT. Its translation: CASSQTTPGQGTNSPLHF.